The 13 T cell receptor beta chains given below trace back to one sample, sequenced in a study of cytomegalovirus exposure and HLA in healthy donors. Assay used: immunoSEQ multiplex PCR; TCRdb lists only in-frame clones, some missing. Among more than 150,000 clones listed, about 80% were seen once. The sample was PBMCs. All receptors come from a woman aged 18-35 years in good health and CMV-seropositive.

The genes are TRBV6-5 and TRBJ2-3, with D unclear. The CDR3 totals 14 residues. V lost 6 bases and J lost 2, with 12 bases in between. Looked up from germline, CDR1 is MNHEY and CDR2 is SVGAGI. CDR3 amino acids: CASSPNGHTDTQYF. In nucleotides, the CDR3 is TGTGCCAGCAGCCCAAATGGGCACACAGATACGCAGTATTTT.

The chain employs TRBV18 and TRBJ2-1; 15 bases fit TRBD2. V was pared by 0 bases and J by 10 bases, with 10 bases of the junction left unmatched. This CDR3 spans 18 amino acids. Germline values: CDR1 KGHSH, CDR2 LQKENI. CDR3 loop: CASSPPLRTSGGVNEQFF. For the CDR3, the DNA is TGTGCCAGCTCACCACCCCTAAGGACTAGCGGGGGGGTCAACGAGCAGTTCTTC.

This clone came up a few times. The chain has TRBV2 and TRBJ1-6; no firm D call. V lost 0 bases to trimming and J lost 9 bases, with 6 bases between them. This CDR3 is built from 13 residues. Germline V gene data show CDR1 as SNHLY and CDR2 as FYNNEI. The CDR3 bases are TGTGCCAGCAGTGAAGCGGCAGTTTCACCCCTCCACTTT. This codes for CASSEAAVSPLHF.

The CDR3 is CASSILLAGVADTQYF. DNA of the CDR3: TGTGCCAGCAGCATACTACTAGCGGGGGTTGCAGATACGCAGTATTTT. The chain uses TRBV13 and TRBJ2-3, with TRBD2 matching 11 bases. The CDR3 is 16 amino acids. Losses at the gene ends were 5 bases for V and 4 bases for J; bases not matched to a gene: 8. Germline lookup yields CDR1 PRHDT and CDR2 FYEKMQ (reference sequence).

This rearrangement joins TRBV5-6 to TRBJ2-7; D uncertain. The CDR3 spans 12 residues. The V end was cut by 0 bases, the J end by 5 bases, with 6 bases between. The germline CDR1 and CDR2 sequences are SGHDT and YYEEEE. The CDR3 loop reads CASSLVGHEQYF. The CDR3 region has the DNA TGTGCCAGCAGCTTGGTTGGCCACGAGCAGTACTTC. The full variable domain, rest sourced from reference TRBV5-6 and TRBJ2-7, is DAGVTQSPTHLIKTRGQQVTLRCSPKSGHDTVSWYQQALGQGPQFIFQYYEEEERQRGNFPDRFSGHQFPNYSSELNVNALLLGDSALYLCASSLVGHEQYFGPGTRLTVT.

This rearrangement joins TRBV21-1 to TRBJ1-6. TRBV21-1 constitutes a pseudogene. The CDR3 contains 16 residues. The CDR3: CASSVVSGGYNSPLHF. In DNA form, the CDR3 reads TGTGCCAGCAGCGTCGTATCGGGAGGCTATAATTCACCCCTCCACTTT.

The chain carries TRBV27 and TRBJ1-5, with D possibly TRBD1 on 6 matching bases. The V and J ends lost 5 bases and 6 bases respectively, with 14 bases between them. This CDR3 has 14 amino acids. Germline V gene data show CDR1 as MNHEY and CDR2 as SMNVEV (reference sequence). The CDR3 nucleotides are TGTGCCAGCAGTGCCGGGACATCGCGTCAGCCCCAGCATTTT. As protein: CASSAGTSRQPQHF.

The V gene is TRBV20-1, the J gene TRBJ2-3, with D maybe TRBD2 (5 bases). This CDR3 region has 11 residues. Germline CDR1 DFQATT, CDR2 SNEGSKA (reference sequence). V was cut by 5 bases and J by 6 bases, with 9 bases left in between. The CDR3 region has the DNA TGCAGTGCTCTCACGGGGGATACGCAGTATTTT. This translates into CSALTGDTQYF.

This clone was detected once. V and J are TRBV28 and TRBJ1-6, with a weak D call TRBD1 (5 bases). The germline CDR1 and CDR2 sequences are MDHEN and SYDVKM. Trimming left V 8 bases short and J 9 bases short, with 14 bases between. This CDR3 has 13 amino acids. The CDR3 nucleotides read TGTGCCAGCGGGGCCCTCGCGAGTTCACCCCTCCACTTT. This encodes CASGALASSPLHF.

This rearrangement joins TRBV4-3 to TRBJ2-1; 11 bases match TRBD2. The CDR3 contains 16 residues. Per germline, CDR1 LGHNA and CDR2 YSLEER. The V and J ends lost 1 base and 6 bases, in that order; junction bases with no gene match: 5. This chain's CDR3 is CASSQAWLAGGNEQFF. As DNA, the CDR3 is TGCGCCAGCAGCCAAGCGTGGCTAGCGGGGGGCAATGAGCAGTTCTTC.

This sequence joins TRBV27 and TRBJ2-3; D remains ambiguous. V was shortened by 7 bases and J by 2 bases, with 13 bases between the two germline ends. The CDR3 contains 14 residues. Germline V gene sequence: CDR1 MNHEY, CDR2 SMNVEV (reference sequence). The CDR3 loop reads CASTPLGHTDTQYF. The CDR3 nucleotides read TGTGCCAGCACCCCCCTGGGCCACACAGATACGCAGTATTTT.

The genes are TRBV6-1 and TRBJ1-5, with TRBD1 as a possible D gene (5 bases). The ends were cut back, 7 bases at V and 5 bases at J, with 15 bases in the middle. The germline gives CDR1 MNHNS, CDR2 SASEGT. This CDR3 comprises 14 residues. As DNA, the CDR3 is TGTGCCAGCATAGCAGGAGGGGCGGATCAGCCCCAGCATTTT. Protein sequence: CASIAGGADQPQHF.

This chain joins TRBV20-1 and TRBJ2-7; TRBD2 matches at 8 bases. Trimming removed 5 bases from V and 8 bases from J; junction bases left unmatched: 5. The CDR3 spans 11 residues. CDR1 DFQATT and CDR2 SNEGSKA come from the germline V gene (reference sequence). The CDR3 DNA follows: TGCAGTGCTTCCGGGGGGGGACAGCAGTACTTC. Encoded protein: CSASGGGQQYF.